This T cell receptor (beta chain) was found in a study of cytotoxic CD8 clonotypes in ibrutinib-treated CLL. For the study at large: Enrolment comprised 10 to 11 relapsed/refractory and about 16 treatment-naive patients; fewer than 18 were IGHV unmutated. When averaged across all of the samples, the counts came to a few hundred thousand productive templates and about 89,000 productive rearrangements. Points from the study as a whole: At ibrutinib response, clonality increased, and at progression it declined back toward baseline.

T cells were sequenced at a targeted depth of 1 in 200,000 to 1 in 1 million. Data came from immunoSEQ multiplex PCR; TCRdb stores just in-frame clones and leaves some out. Of some 310,000 clones listed, about 80% are singletons. This CDR3 has 14 amino acids. CDR1 and CDR2 from the germline V gene are SGHRS and YFSETQ. Losses at the gene ends were 6 bases for V and 5 bases for J; bases not matched to a gene: 9. Regarding this clone: Its target is not known.

V is TRBV5-1 and J is TRBJ2-7; TRBD1 matches 9 bases. The receptor comes from a human donor with chronic lymphocytic leukemia. Material: PBMCs, obtained before ibrutinib treatment. CDR3 sequence (DNA): TGCGCCAGCAAAGAACGGACAGGGGCCAACGAGCAGTACTTC. As protein: CASKERTGANEQYF.